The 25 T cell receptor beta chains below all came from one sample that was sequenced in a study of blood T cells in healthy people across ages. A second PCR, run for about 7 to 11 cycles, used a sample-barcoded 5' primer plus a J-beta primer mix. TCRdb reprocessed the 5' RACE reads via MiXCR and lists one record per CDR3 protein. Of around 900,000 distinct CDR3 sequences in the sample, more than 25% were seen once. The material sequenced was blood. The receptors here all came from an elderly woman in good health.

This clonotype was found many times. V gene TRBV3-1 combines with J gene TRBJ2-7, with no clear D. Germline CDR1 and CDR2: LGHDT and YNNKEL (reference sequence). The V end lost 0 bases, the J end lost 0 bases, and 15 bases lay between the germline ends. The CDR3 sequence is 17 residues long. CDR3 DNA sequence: TGTGCCAGCAGCCAAGATTTTGGCGGCACCATCTCCTACGAGCAGTACTTC. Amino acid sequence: CASSQDFGGTISYEQYF.

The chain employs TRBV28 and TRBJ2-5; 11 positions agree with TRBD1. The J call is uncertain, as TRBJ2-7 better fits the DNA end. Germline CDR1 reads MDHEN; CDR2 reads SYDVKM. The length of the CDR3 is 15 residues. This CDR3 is CASSSRDRGSREQYF. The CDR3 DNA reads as TGTGCCAGCAGTTCCCGGGACAGGGGGTCTCGCGAGCAGTACTTC.

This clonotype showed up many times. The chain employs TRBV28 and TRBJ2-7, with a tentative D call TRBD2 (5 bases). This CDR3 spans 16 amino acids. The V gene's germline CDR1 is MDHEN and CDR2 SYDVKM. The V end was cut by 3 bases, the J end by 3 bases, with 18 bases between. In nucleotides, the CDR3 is TGTGCCAGCAGTTTTACCGGGCCAGATGAGGGCTACGAGCAGTACTTC. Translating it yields CASSFTGPDEGYEQYF.

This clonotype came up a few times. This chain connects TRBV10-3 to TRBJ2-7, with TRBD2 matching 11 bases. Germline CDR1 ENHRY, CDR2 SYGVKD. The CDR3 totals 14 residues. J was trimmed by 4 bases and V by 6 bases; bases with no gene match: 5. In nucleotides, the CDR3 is TGTGCCATCAGCTGCGGGACTAGCGGATACGAGCAGTACTTC. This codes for CAISCGTSGYEQYF.

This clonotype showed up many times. CDR3 region: CASSVEGYGNQPQHF. The CDR3 nucleotides are TGTGCCAGCAGCGTAGAGGGATACGGCAATCAGCCCCAGCATTTT. This sequence joins TRBV9 and TRBJ1-5; no reliable D call. The V gene lost 0 bases and the J gene lost 2 bases, with 9 bases spanning the gap. Germline loops: CDR1 SGDLS, CDR2 YYNGEE. The CDR3 has 15 residues. Drawing the rest from reference TRBV9 and TRBJ1-5, the complete variable domain is DSGVTQTPKHLITATGQRVTLRCSPRSGDLSVYWYQQSLDQGLQFLIQYYNGEERAKGNILERFSAQQFPDLHSELNLSSLELGDSALYFCASSVEGYGNQPQHFGDGTRLSIL.

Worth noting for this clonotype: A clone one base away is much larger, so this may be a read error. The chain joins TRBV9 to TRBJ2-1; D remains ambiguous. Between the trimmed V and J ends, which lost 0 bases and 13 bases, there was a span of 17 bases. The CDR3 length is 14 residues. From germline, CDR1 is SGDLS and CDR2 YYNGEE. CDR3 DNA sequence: TGTGCCAGCAGCGTAGGAAACAGCCAAGAGACCCAGTTCTTC. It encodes CASSVGNSQETQFF.

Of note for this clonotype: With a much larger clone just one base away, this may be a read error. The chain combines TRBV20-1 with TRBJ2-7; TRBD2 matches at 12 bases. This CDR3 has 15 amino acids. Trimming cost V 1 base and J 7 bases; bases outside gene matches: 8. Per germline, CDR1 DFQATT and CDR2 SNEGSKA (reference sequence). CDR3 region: CSARVLAGGVYEQYF. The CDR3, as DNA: TGCAGTGCTAGAGTACTAGCGGGGGGCGTGTATGAGCAGTACTTC.

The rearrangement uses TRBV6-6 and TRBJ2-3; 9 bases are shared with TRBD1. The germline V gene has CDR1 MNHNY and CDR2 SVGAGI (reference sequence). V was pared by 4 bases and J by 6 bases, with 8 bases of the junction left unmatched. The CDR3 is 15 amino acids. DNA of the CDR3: TGTGCCAGCAGTTGCAGACAGGGGGGCATCGATACGCAGTATTTT. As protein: CASSCRQGGIDTQYF.

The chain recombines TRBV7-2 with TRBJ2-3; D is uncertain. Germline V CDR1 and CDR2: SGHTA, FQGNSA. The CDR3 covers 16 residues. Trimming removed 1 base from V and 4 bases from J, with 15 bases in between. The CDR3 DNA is TGTGCCAGCAGCTTAGGAGTAGGGTCATCGGCAGATACGCAGTATTTT. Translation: CASSLGVGSSADTQYF.

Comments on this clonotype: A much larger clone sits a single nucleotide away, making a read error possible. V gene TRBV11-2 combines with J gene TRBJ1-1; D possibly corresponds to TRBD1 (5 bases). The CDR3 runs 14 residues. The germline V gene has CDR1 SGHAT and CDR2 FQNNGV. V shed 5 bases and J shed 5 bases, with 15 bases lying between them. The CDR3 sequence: CASSIPQGRTEAFF. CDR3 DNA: TGTGCCAGCAGCATTCCGCAGGGTAGAACTGAAGCTTTCTTT.

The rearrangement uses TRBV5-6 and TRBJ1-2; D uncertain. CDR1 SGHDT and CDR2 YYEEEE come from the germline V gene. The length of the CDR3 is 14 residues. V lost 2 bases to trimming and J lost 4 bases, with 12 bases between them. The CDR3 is CASSFGDRVYGYTF. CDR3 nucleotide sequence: TGTGCCAGCAGCTTTGGAGATCGGGTCTATGGCTACACCTTC.

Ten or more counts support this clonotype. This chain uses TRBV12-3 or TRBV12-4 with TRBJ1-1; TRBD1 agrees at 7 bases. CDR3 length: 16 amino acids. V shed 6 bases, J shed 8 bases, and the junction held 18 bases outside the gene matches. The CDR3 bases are TGTGCCAGCAGCCTCATGGGACAGCCCACCCGGGGGGAAGCTTTCTTT. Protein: CASSLMGQPTRGEAFF.

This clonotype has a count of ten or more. In DNA, the CDR3 is TGTGCCAGCAGCTTAGGTGGGCAGCAGGGGGAGAATGGCTACACCTTC. It is translated as CASSLGGQQGENGYTF. V usage is TRBV7-2 and J usage is TRBJ1-2; 7 nucleotides line up with TRBD1. V gave up 1 base and J gave up 6 bases; unmatched junction bases: 11. There are 16 residues in the CDR3. Germline-derived CDR1 and CDR2 are SGHTA and FQGNSA.

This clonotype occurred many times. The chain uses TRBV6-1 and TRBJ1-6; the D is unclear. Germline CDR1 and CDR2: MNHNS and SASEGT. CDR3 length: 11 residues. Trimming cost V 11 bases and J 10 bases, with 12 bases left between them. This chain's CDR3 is CAVGSGSPLHF. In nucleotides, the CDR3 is TGTGCCGTAGGCAGTGGCTCACCCCTCCACTTT.

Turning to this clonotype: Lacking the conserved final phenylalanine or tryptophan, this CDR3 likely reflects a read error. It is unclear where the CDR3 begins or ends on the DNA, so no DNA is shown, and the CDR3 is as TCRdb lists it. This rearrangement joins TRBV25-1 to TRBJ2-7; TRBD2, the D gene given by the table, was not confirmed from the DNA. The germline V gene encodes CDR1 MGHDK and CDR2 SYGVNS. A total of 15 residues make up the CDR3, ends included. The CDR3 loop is CASSLGRAHSYERYC.

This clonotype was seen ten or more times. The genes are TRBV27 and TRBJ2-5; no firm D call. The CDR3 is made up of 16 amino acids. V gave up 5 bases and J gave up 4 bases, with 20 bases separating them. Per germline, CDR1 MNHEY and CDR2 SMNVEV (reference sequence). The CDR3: CASSETYLVSRETQYF. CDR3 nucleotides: TGTGCCAGCAGTGAGACGTATCTCGTGTCGCGAGAGACCCAGTACTTC.

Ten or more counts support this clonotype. CDR3 coding DNA: TGTGCCAGCACCTCTAGGGTTGGGCTCGGGGTGGGAGAGACCCAGTACTTC. It is translated as CASTSRVGLGVGETQYF. V usage is TRBV11-2 and J usage is TRBJ2-5, with a tentative D call TRBD2 (5 bases). Looked up from germline, CDR1 is SGHAT and CDR2 is FQNNGV. CDR3 length equals 17 residues. V shed 7 bases and J shed 4 bases, with 25 bases lying between them.

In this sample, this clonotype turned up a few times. Here the CDR3 DNA reads TGCGCCAGCGCCCTAGCCCAGGGAAACACCATATATTTT. Protein: CASALAQGNTIYF. The chain combines TRBV4-3 with TRBJ1-3; D remains ambiguous. The CDR3 runs 13 residues. The V and J ends lost 8 bases and 4 bases respectively, with 12 bases between them. CDR1 and CDR2 from the germline V gene are LGHNA and YSLEER.

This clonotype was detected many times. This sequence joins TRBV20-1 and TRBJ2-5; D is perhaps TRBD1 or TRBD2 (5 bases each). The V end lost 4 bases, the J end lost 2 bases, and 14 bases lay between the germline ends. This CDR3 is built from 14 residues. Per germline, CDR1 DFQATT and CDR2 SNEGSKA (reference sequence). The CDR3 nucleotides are TGCAGTGCTACCCGGGACCCTTTACAAGAGACCCAGTACTTC. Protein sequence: CSATRDPLQETQYF.

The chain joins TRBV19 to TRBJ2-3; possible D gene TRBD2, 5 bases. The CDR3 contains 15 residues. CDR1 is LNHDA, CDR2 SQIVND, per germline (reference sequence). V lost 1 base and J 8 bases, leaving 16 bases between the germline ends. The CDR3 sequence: CASSIGLAESATQYF. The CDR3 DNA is TGTGCCAGTAGTATAGGTCTAGCTGAGTCGGCTACGCAGTATTTT. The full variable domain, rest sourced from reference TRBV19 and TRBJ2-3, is DGGITQSPKYLFRKEGQNVTLSCEQNLNHDAMYWYRQDPGQGLRLIYYSQIVNDFQKGDIAEGYSVSREKKESFPLTVTSAQKNPTAFYLCASSIGLAESATQYFGPGTRLTVL.

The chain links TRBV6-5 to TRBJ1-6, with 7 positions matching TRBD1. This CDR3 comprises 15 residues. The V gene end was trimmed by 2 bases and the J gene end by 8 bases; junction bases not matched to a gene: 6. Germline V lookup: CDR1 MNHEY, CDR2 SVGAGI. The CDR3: CASSYGDRVDSPLHF. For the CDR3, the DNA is TGTGCCAGCAGTTACGGGGACAGAGTAGATTCACCCCTCCACTTT.

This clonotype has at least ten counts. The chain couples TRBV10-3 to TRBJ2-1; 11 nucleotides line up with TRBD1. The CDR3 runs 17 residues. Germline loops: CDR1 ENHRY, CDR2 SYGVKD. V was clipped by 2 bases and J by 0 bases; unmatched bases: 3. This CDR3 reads CAISEPGTGGSYNEQFF. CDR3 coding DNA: TGTGCCATCAGTGAGCCGGGGACAGGGGGCTCCTACAATGAGCAGTTCTTC.

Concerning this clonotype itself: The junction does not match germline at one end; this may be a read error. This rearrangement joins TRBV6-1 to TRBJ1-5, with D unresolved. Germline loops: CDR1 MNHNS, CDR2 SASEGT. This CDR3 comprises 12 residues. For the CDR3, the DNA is TGTGTCAGCAGTCACTCAAATCAGCCCCAGCATTTT. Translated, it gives CVSSHSNQPQHF.

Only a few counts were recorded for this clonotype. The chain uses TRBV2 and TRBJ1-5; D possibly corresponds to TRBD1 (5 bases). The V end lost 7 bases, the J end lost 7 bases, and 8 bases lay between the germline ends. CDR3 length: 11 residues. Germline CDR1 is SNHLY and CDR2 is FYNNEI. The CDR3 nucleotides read TGTGCCAGCACCGAGGGGCAGCCCCAGCATTTT. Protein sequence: CASTEGQPQHF. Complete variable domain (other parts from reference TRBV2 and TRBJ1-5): EPEVTQTPSHQVTQMGQEVILRCVPISNHLYFYWYRQILGQKVEFLVSFYNNEISEKSEIFDDQFSVERPDGSNFTLKIRSTKLEDSAMYFCASTEGQPQHFGDGTRLSIL.

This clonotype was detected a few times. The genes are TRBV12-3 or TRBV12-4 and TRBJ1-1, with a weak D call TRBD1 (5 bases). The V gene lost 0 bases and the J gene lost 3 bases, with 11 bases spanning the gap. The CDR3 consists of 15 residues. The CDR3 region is CASSLAPGSYTEAFF. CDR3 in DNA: TGTGCCAGCAGTTTAGCGCCAGGGTCCTACACTGAAGCTTTCTTT.